The TCR beta chain under discussion was sequenced for a study of regulatory T cells in long-lasting Graves disease. Study-level findings and limits: Sharing of public clonotypes was greater in persistent patients (under 3,000) than in new patients (almost 1,000). Persistent disease favored TRBV28, TRBJ1-2 and TRBJ2-5.

Noted time point: persistent/refractory GD, antithyroid drugs over 5 years with positive TRAb. The TCR library used RNA extracted from PBMCs. Graves' disease diagnoses followed American Thyroid Association guidelines. Building the TCR beta libraries relied on iRepertoire HTBI primers, and CDR3 regions underwent Arm-PCR. TCRdb recomputed calls from the multiplex PCR reads with MiXCR, one row per CDR3 protein. The table includes over 450,000 distinct CDR3 sequences, 20% to 25% detected once. This clonotype has a count of ten or more. Its antigen is not known. The CDR3 spans 13 residues. With V trimmed by 6 bases and J by 1 base, 1 base remained unmatched.

This chain joins TRBV12-3 or TRBV12-4 and TRBJ2-5, with 8 bases lining up with TRBD1. This receptor was identified in a female donor with Graves disease. This specimen was peripheral blood mononuclear cells (PBMCs), taken when the disease was refractory, from a patient treated with antithyroid drugs. CDR3 bases: TGTGCCAGCAGCACAGGGGGCCAAGAGACCCAGTACTTC. It is translated as CASSTGGQETQYF.